These 13 T cell receptor beta chains originate from one sample sequenced in a study of blood T cell repertoires in COVID-19. Data came from immunoSEQ multiplex PCR; TCRdb stores just in-frame clones and leaves some out. The sample includes some 150,000 clones, around nine tenths seen only once; the top ten take 8.6%. Sequencing was done on a sample of peripheral blood. Receptors were obtained from a woman aged 50 to 65 with active or convalescent COVID-19.

The J gene is TRBJ2-3, the V gene TRBV7-2; 13 nucleotides agree with TRBD2. Germline CDR1 reads SGHTA; CDR2 reads FQGNSA. After removal of 6 bases from V and 0 bases from J, the junction contained 3 bases not matched to a gene. The CDR3 sequence is 16 residues long. The CDR3 nucleotides are TGTGCCAGCAGGGGACTAGCGGGGACTAGCACAGATACGCAGTATTTT. Its translation is CASRGLAGTSTDTQYF.

The chain employs TRBV7-2 and TRBJ2-7; 7 bases fit TRBD2. The trim removed 1 base at V and 1 base at J, leaving 7 bases unmatched. Germline loops: CDR1 SGHTA, CDR2 FQGNSA. There are 16 residues in the CDR3. The CDR3 DNA is TGTGCCAGCAGCTTAGTCCCTAGCGGAGGTTCCTACGAGCAGTACTTC. Translated: CASSLVPSGGSYEQYF.

The chain joins TRBV29-1 to TRBJ1-1, with a possible D match to TRBD1 (5 bases). Trimming pared 4 bases from V and 0 bases from J, leaving 18 bases between. In germline, CDR1 is SQVTM, CDR2 ANQGSEA. The CDR3 length is 16 residues. The CDR3 protein is CSVVTRAGRVNTEAFF. CDR3 DNA sequence: TGCAGCGTTGTTACCCGTGCCGGCAGGGTGAACACTGAAGCTTTCTTT.

V and J are TRBV18 and TRBJ1-2; 10 positions agree with TRBD1. CDR1 KGHSH and CDR2 LQKENI come from the germline V gene. V shed 3 bases, J shed 4 bases, and the junction held 8 bases outside the gene matches. The CDR3 consists of 16 residues. CDR3 DNA sequence: TGTGCCAGCTCACCGGTCGCCGGGACAGGGGCCTATGGCTACACCTTC. This codes for CASSPVAGTGAYGYTF.

This chain's CDR3 is CATSSIAGKQETQYF. The DNA for the CDR3 is TGTGCCACCAGCAGTATAGCGGGGAAGCAAGAGACCCAGTACTTC. The rearrangement links TRBV15 to TRBJ2-5; 8 nucleotides align to TRBD2. With V trimmed by 3 bases and J by 2 bases, 5 bases remained unmatched. Germline CDR1 LNHNV, CDR2 YYDKDF (reference sequence). CDR3 length: 15 amino acids.

The rearrangement links TRBV18 to TRBJ2-7; possibly TRBD2 for D (5 bases). V lost 6 bases and J 3 bases, leaving 12 bases between the germline ends. Germline CDR1 is KGHSH and CDR2 is LQKENI. There are 13 residues in the CDR3. The CDR3 DNA is TGTGCCAGCTCCCGGGGTTTGGGCTACGAGCAGTACTTC. It specifies CASSRGLGYEQYF.

This clone has only a few counts. The V gene is TRBV4-3, the J gene TRBJ1-5, with D uncertain. The germline CDR1 and CDR2 sequences are LGHNA and YSLEER. V lost 0 bases and J lost 5, with 5 bases in between. CDR3 length: 13 amino acids. CDR3 loop: CASSQDRDQPQHF. The CDR3 nucleotides are TGCGCCAGCAGCCAAGATCGGGATCAGCCCCAGCATTTT.

The CDR3 region is CASSNRRQGAYNEQFF. The CDR3 coding sequence is TGTGCCAGCAGTAACCGGAGGCAGGGGGCCTACAATGAGCAGTTCTTC. The chain joins TRBV6-2 or TRBV6-3 to TRBJ2-1; 7 nucleotides align to TRBD1. Trimming removed 5 bases from V and 2 bases from J; junction bases left unmatched: 9. The CDR3 is 16 amino acids. Looked up from germline, CDR1 is MNHEY and CDR2 is SVGEGT.

This chain connects TRBV7-2 to TRBJ2-1; D uncertain. This CDR3 has 15 amino acids. Trimming shortened V by 2 bases and J by 3 bases, and 11 bases separated the two germline ends. Germline lookup yields CDR1 SGHTA and CDR2 FQGNSA. The CDR3 protein is CASSLHSSLYNEQFF. Written as DNA, the CDR3 is TGTGCCAGCAGCTTACATAGTTCTCTCTACAATGAGCAGTTCTTC.

The chain employs TRBV6-2 or TRBV6-3 and TRBJ1-2; D unclear. Germline CDR1 reads MNHEY; CDR2 reads SVGEGT. V was pared by 2 bases and J by 6 bases, with 10 bases between. The CDR3 length is 13 residues. The CDR3 reads CASSYGQVHGYTF. DNA for the CDR3: TGTGCCAGCAGTTACGGGCAGGTCCATGGCTACACCTTC.

The chain couples TRBV5-5 to TRBJ1-1; weak D call: TRBD1 (6 bases). The germline gives CDR1 SGHKS, CDR2 YYEKEE (reference sequence). CDR3 length: 12 amino acids. Trimming shortened V by 3 bases and J by 10 bases, and 13 bases separated the two germline ends. The CDR3 bases are TGTGCCAGCAGCTCCGCAGGGGCCCGAGCTTTCTTT. This encodes CASSSAGARAFF.

Here the CDR3 reads CASSLPSGGATGELFF. Here the CDR3 DNA reads TGTGCCAGCAGCCTTCCTAGCGGGGGGGCCACCGGGGAGCTGTTTTTT. The chain recombines TRBV4-2 with TRBJ2-2, with TRBD2 identical over 12 bases. The trim removed 4 bases at V and 4 bases at J, leaving 4 bases unmatched. Per germline, CDR1 LGHNA and CDR2 YNFKEQ. The CDR3 totals 16 residues.

The CDR3 region has the DNA TGCGCCAGCAGCCAAGATAAGGGGATGGGCACTGAAGCTTTCTTT. It codes for CASSQDKGMGTEAFF. The V call is TRBV4-1, the J call TRBJ1-1, with a weak D call TRBD1 (5 bases). Germline V lookup: CDR1 MGHRA, CDR2 YSYEKL. The CDR3 is 15 amino acids. Trimming cost V 0 bases and J 4 bases, with 12 bases left between them.